This entry lists 21 T cell receptor beta chains sequenced from one sample in a study of cytomegalovirus exposure and HLA in healthy donors. PCR primers comprised 60 Vbeta and 13 Jbeta primers. Only in-frame clones appear in the TCRdb table, and some are missing; sequencing was by immunoSEQ multiplex PCR. The repertoire holds about 73,000 clones, with 75% as singletons. The sequencing input was PBMCs. The receptors derive from a man aged 65 to 85 in good health and CMV-seronegative.

The J gene is TRBJ2-7, the V gene TRBV7-8; D is unresolved. V lost 5 bases and J 2 bases, leaving 4 bases between the germline ends. CDR1 is SGHVS, CDR2 FQNEAQ, per germline. CDR3 length: 11 residues. The CDR3, as DNA: TGTGCCAGCAGCACAACCTACGAGCAGTACTTC. It encodes CASSTTYEQYF.

As concerns this clone: Mismatch with germline at one junction end may stem from a read error. V gene TRBV6-5 combines with J gene TRBJ2-3; D is perhaps TRBD2 (5 bases). This CDR3 contains 14 residues. The germline CDR1 and CDR2 sequences are MNHEY and SVGAGI. The CDR3: CASSYVGSTDAQYF. CDR3 DNA: TGTGCCAGCAGTTACGTAGGGAGCACAGATGCGCAGTATTTT.

As DNA, the CDR3 is TGTGCCAGCTCACCGGCCAGCCAAGAGACCCAGTACTTC. This codes for CASSPASQETQYF. The J gene is TRBJ2-5, the V gene TRBV18; D is unresolved. The ends were cut back, 3 bases at V and 1 base at J, with 6 bases in the middle. The CDR3 spans 13 residues. Germline loops: CDR1 KGHSH, CDR2 LQKENI.

The J gene is TRBJ2-1, the V gene TRBV27, with 12 positions matching TRBD2. V lost 4 bases and J lost 4; bases outside the gene matches: 5. Germline CDR1 is MNHEY and CDR2 is SMNVEV (reference sequence). The CDR3 has 16 amino acids. CDR3 protein: CASSSVGLAGYNEQFF. The CDR3 DNA is TGTGCCAGCAGTTCGGTCGGACTAGCGGGATACAATGAGCAGTTCTTC.

The chain recombines TRBV7-2 with TRBJ2-5; D might be TRBD2 (6 bases). Judging by the DNA end, TRBJ2-7 fits better; the J call may be wrong. The CDR3 totals 15 residues. Germline V lookup: CDR1 SGHTA, CDR2 FQGNSA. CDR3 region: CASSDSSGPSYEQYF. In DNA, the CDR3 is TGTGCCAGCAGCGACTCGAGCGGGCCCTCCTACGAGCAGTACTTC.

The V and J genes are TRBV27 and TRBJ2-3; a weak D match, TRBD2 (7 bases). The V gene lost 4 bases and the J gene lost 0 bases, with 14 bases spanning the gap. This CDR3 is 16 amino acids long. Germline-derived CDR1 and CDR2 are MNHEY and SMNVEV (reference sequence). This CDR3 is CASSSRGATSTDTQYF. The CDR3 bases are TGTGCCAGCAGTTCCCGGGGGGCGACTAGCACAGATACGCAGTATTTT.

The V and J genes are TRBV6-6 and TRBJ2-5; TRBD2 agrees at 8 bases. TRBJ2-7 explains the end of the DNA better; the J call may be wrong. The CDR3 has 14 amino acids. Germline loops: CDR1 MNHNY, CDR2 SVGAGI (reference sequence). CDR3 sequence: CASTRGGSTYEQYF. As DNA, the CDR3 is TGTGCCAGCACTCGGGGGGGCTCCACTTACGAGCAGTACTTC.

The gene calls are TRBV18 and TRBJ2-2; no definite D call. The V end was cut by 3 bases, the J end by 2 bases, with 10 bases between. Germline loops: CDR1 KGHSH, CDR2 LQKENI. CDR3 length equals 15 residues. The CDR3 DNA reads as TGTGCCAGCTCACCGCCGACAAGCAACACCGGGGAGCTGTTTTTT. This gives the protein CASSPPTSNTGELFF.

The genes are TRBV5-1 and TRBJ2-5, with TRBD1 matching 7 bases. Germline CDR1 and CDR2: SGHRS and YFSETQ. This CDR3 is built from 15 residues. J was trimmed by 2 bases and V by 4 bases; bases with no gene match: 8. Written as DNA, the CDR3 is TGCGCCAGCAGCCCGACGGGACAGATACAAGAGACCCAGTACTTC. It encodes CASSPTGQIQETQYF.

The chain uses TRBV30 and TRBJ1-2; D may be TRBD1 (6 bases). Germline CDR1 is GTSNPN and CDR2 is SVGIG (reference sequence). Between the trimmed V and J ends, which lost 4 bases and 7 bases, there was a span of 16 bases. The CDR3 is 13 residues long. CDR3 DNA: TGTGCCTGGACCGTGGGGGGGCTCACTGGCTACACCTTC. Translation gives CAWTVGGLTGYTF.

A few counts support this clone. The chain joins TRBV5-4 to TRBJ2-5; the match to TRBD1 covers 8 bases. This CDR3 comprises 14 residues. V gave up 0 bases and J gave up 7 bases; unmatched junction bases: 5. Looked up from germline, CDR1 is SGHNT and CDR2 is YYREEE (reference sequence). The CDR3 protein is CASSLGDRRGTQYF. The CDR3 DNA reads TGTGCCAGCAGCTTGGGGGACAGGCGGGGGACCCAGTACTTC.

The CDR3 bases are TGTGCCAGCAGCCGAAAGCTAATCAGGGGGGATACGCAGTATTTT. This gives the protein CASSRKLIRGDTQYF. The rearrangement joins TRBV21-1 to TRBJ2-3; the table assigns TRBD1, which was not confirmed against the DNA. TRBV21-1 is shown as a pseudogene. The CDR3 contains 15 residues.

The chain couples TRBV11-2 to TRBJ1-2; D not resolved. CDR3 length: 13 residues. Germline assignment: CDR1 SGHAT and CDR2 FQNNGV. Trimming stripped 1 base from V and 3 bases from J, with 6 bases between. The CDR3 DNA reads as TGTGCCAGCAGCTTAGGGCAAGACTATGGCTACACCTTC. It yields the protein CASSLGQDYGYTF.

This clone was seen a handful of times. This chain links TRBV18 with TRBJ1-1, with 7 bases lining up with TRBD1. The CDR3 is 13 amino acids. The J segment lost 3 bases and the V segment lost 5 bases, leaving 3 bases of the junction unmatched. Germline CDR1 and CDR2: KGHSH and LQKENI. CDR3: CASSGDSYTEAFF. CDR3 DNA sequence: TGTGCCAGCTCAGGGGACAGCTACACTGAAGCTTTCTTT.

This clone was observed a single time. The gene calls are TRBV19 and TRBJ2-5, with D hard to call. The J call may be in error: the DNA end matches TRBJ2-7 better. The germline V gene has CDR1 LNHDA and CDR2 SQIVND (reference sequence). The CDR3 runs 13 residues. As DNA, the CDR3 is TGTGCCAGTAGTTACACCAGCGCCTACGAGCAGTACTTC. This gives the protein CASSYTSAYEQYF.

The J gene is TRBJ2-1, the V gene TRBV5-4; 8 bases align to TRBD2. Germline V gene sequence: CDR1 SGHNT, CDR2 YYREEE (reference sequence). The trim removed 0 bases at V and 7 bases at J, leaving 6 bases unmatched. This CDR3 is 15 amino acids long. The CDR3 reads CASSLGSGRVNEQFF. The CDR3 nucleotides are TGTGCCAGCAGCTTGGGAAGCGGGAGAGTAAATGAGCAGTTCTTC.

V gene TRBV5-1 combines with J gene TRBJ2-3; D may be TRBD1 (6 bases). CDR1 and CDR2 from the germline V gene are SGHRS and YFSETQ. V lost 3 bases to trimming and J lost 4 bases, with 15 bases between them. The CDR3 loop spans 15 amino acids. The CDR3, as DNA: TGCGCCAGCAGCTATCAGGGGAGATGGGCAGATACGCAGTATTTT. Amino acids: CASSYQGRWADTQYF. Variable domain in full (rest from reference TRBV5-1 and TRBJ2-3): KAGVTQTPRYLIKTRGQQVTLSCSPISGHRSVSWYQQTPGQGLQFLFEYFSETQRNKGNFPGRFSGRQFSNSRSEMNVSTLELGDSALYLCASSYQGRWADTQYFGPGTRLTVL.

The chain recombines TRBV5-4 with TRBJ2-7; the match to TRBD1 covers 8 bases. V shed 1 base and J 4 bases; nucleotides not matched to a gene: 7. The CDR3 runs to 15 residues. Germline V gives CDR1 SGHNT, CDR2 YYREEE (reference sequence). In DNA form, the CDR3 reads TGTGCCAGCAGCTTGCCCGGACAGGGTCGGTACGAGCAGTACTTC. It codes for CASSLPGQGRYEQYF.

The V gene is TRBV18, the J gene TRBJ2-7; a weak D match, TRBD2 (6 bases). The CDR3 runs to 14 residues. The germline CDR1 and CDR2 sequences are KGHSH and LQKENI. The germline V and J ends were trimmed by 3 bases and 4 bases, with 13 bases remaining between them. The CDR3 DNA reads TGTGCCAGCTCACCCCGGACTAAATCTTACGAGCAGTACTTC. Translated: CASSPRTKSYEQYF.

The V gene is TRBV29-1, the J gene TRBJ1-1, with TRBD1 matching over 9 bases. The CDR3 is 14 residues long. Germline assignment: CDR1 SQVTM and CDR2 ANQGSEA. The junction had 9 bases not matched to a gene; V was cut back by 6 bases and J by 4 bases. The CDR3 spells CSVSRDRVGTEAFF. The CDR3 nucleotides are TGCAGCGTGTCCCGGGACAGGGTGGGCACTGAAGCTTTCTTT.

As for this clone: Other DNA sequences in the same sample also yield this CDR3. The gene calls are TRBV11-2 and TRBJ2-2, with D perhaps TRBD2 (5 bases). Germline CDR1 reads SGHAT; CDR2 reads FQNNGV. The V end was cut by 1 base, the J end by 0 bases, with 6 bases between. This CDR3 region has 15 residues. DNA for the CDR3: TGTGCCAGCAGCTTAGGAGGGACGAACACCGGGGAGCTGTTTTTT. As protein: CASSLGGTNTGELFF.